This record covers a single T cell receptor beta chain. The antigen remains undetermined. The data originate from a study of shared clonotypes between healthy human individuals. Trimming pared 4 bases from V and 3 bases from J, leaving 13 bases between. This CDR3 spans 15 amino acids. Germline V gives CDR1 SEHNR, CDR2 FQNEAQ (reference sequence). Splitting of each subset's genomic DNA was done evenly across several immunoSEQ plates. The table came from immunoSEQ multiplex PCR; TCRdb's copy has only in-frame clones and leaves some out. The sample holds under 850,000 clones, 55% to 80% seen once. Study results and caveats: The sole specimen, blood, was sampled, and tissue repertoires likely differ. Compared with clonotypes that all four donors shared, non-shared clonotypes had lower generation probabilities.

Material: memory CD4+ T cells sorted from blood. This sample's subset: CD45RA-negative fraction. V and J are TRBV7-9 and TRBJ1-3; D unclear. This receptor was taken from a woman younger than 45 in good health. CDR3 sequence: CASSSPRTFGNTIYF. For the CDR3, the DNA is TGTGCCAGCAGCTCCCCTCGGACGTTTGGAAACACCATATATTTT.